The clone carrying this T cell receptor (beta chain) was detected only a few times. Its antigen is unidentified. The data were produced by immunoSEQ multiplex PCR, yet TCRdb's version contains in-frame clones alone and is incomplete. Of approximately 130,000 clones listed, nearly 90% were seen once; the top ten hold 9.5%. This sample stems from a study of T cell responses to AZD1222 COVID-19 vaccine. The CDR3 spans 17 residues. Findings and limits, study-wide: Reportedly, close to half of spike-specific TCRs are directed against unmutated variant regions. Baseline seropositives among AZD1222 recipients totaled only five to seven. Donors were chiefly white British, with a greater number of females, and clonal diversity was perhaps underestimated.

The specimen comprised peripheral blood, sampled 28 days after the second AZD1222 dose. V is TRBV21-1 and J is TRBJ2-7; the table's D call, TRBD1, was not checked against the DNA. TRBV21-1 is noted as a pseudogene. The TCR was taken from an adult who received the AZD1222 COVID-19 vaccine. The CDR3 nucleotides are TGTGCCAGCAGCAAAGCTCATTTTTCCGGCAGGGGGCTCGAGCAGTACTTC. Translating it yields CASSKAHFSGRGLEQYF.